A selection of T cell receptor beta chains follows, all from one sample in a study of T-cell reconstitution after alpha-beta-depleted transplantation in children. TCRdb reprocessed the PCR reads with MiXCR, giving one entry per CDR3 protein. The sample records a few hundred thousand distinct CDR3 sequences, 15% to 20% being singletons. Here the sequenced sample was PBMCs, mostly from graft donor cells, taken 360 days after TCRalphabeta/CD19-depleted stem cell transplant. The receptor set was obtained from a boy younger than two who had a stem cell transplant for Wiskott-Aldrich syndrome, so the T cells may come from the graft donor. Both conserved end residues are part of each CDR3. The D gene is left open where the match is weak. Clone sizes are given selectively: once, few, many, or a class where the clone is expanded.

cdr3_nt cdr3_aa v_call cdr3_length j_call clone_size d_call
TGCGCCAGCAGCCAAGGGCGAAGGGGATGGGGCAATCAGCCCCAGCATTTT CASSQGRRGWGNQPQHF TRBV4-1 17 TRBJ1-5 - -
TGTGCCAGCCAGGGCCTTAGCACAGATACGCAGTATTTT CASQGLSTDTQYF TRBV12-3/TRBV12-4 13 TRBJ2-3 few -
TGCGCCAGCAGCTTGGAGGTCAAGGGGACGCGGTTGAACACTGAAGCTTTCTTT CASSLEVKGTRLNTEAFF TRBV5-1 18 TRBJ1-1 - -
TGTGCCAGCAGTCCCCCCCCAAGGGGCTTAGCGGGCCTCTCCTACGAGCAGTACTTC CASSPPPRGLAGLSYEQYF TRBV27 19 TRBJ2-7 few TRBD2
TGTGCCTACGGGGACTCCCCAGGTCGAGGAGCTTTCTTT CAYGDSPGRGAFF TRBV30 13 TRBJ1-1 - -
TGTGCCAGCAGCTTTTCACTAGCGGGATATACGAACACCGGGGAGCTGTTTTTT CASSFSLAGYTNTGELFF TRBV7-8 18 TRBJ2-2 few TRBD2
TGTGCCAGCTCACTGACTCCGGGACATAACTCCTACGAGCAGTACTTC CASSLTPGHNSYEQYF TRBV18 16 TRBJ2-7 few -
TGTGCCAGTCATGCATCTAACTATGGCTACACCTTC CASHASNYGYTF TRBV7-9 12 TRBJ1-2 - -
TGCAGCGCCGTCGGGACTAGCGGGAGCCTACTCTACAATGAGCAGTTCTTC CSAVGTSGSLLYNEQFF TRBV29-1 17 TRBJ2-1 few TRBD2
TGTGCCAGCAGTAGAGCTCACGGGGGACGTTTATCTGGAAACACCATATATTTT CASSRAHGGRLSGNTIYF TRBV6-1 18 TRBJ1-3 few -
TGTGCCACCAGCGCGGGGAATAACAATTCACCCCTCCACTTT CATSAGNNNSPLHF TRBV24-1 14 TRBJ1-6 few -
TGCGCCAGCAGTGAGAAATTGGGGACAGGCTATGGCTACACCTTC CASSEKLGTGYGYTF TRBV10-2 15 TRBJ1-2 few TRBD1
TGCAGTGCTAGAGCGACAGGGGGCAACACTGAAGCTTTCTTT CSARATGGNTEAFF TRBV20-1 14 TRBJ1-1 many TRBD1
TGTGCCAGCGGGACTAGCGGGGTATACAATGAGCAGTTCTTC CASGTSGVYNEQFF TRBV2 14 TRBJ2-1 - TRBD2